This T cell receptor (beta chain) was documented in a study of CD8+ T cells in alopecia areata. Study as a whole: It was oral tofacitinib, at 5 to 10 mg twice daily, that treated patients received. Study-level points and caveats: Higher clonality than in normal scalp was seen in lesional scalp, especially alopecia totalis/universalis. Clarity of TCR sharing across patients fell short of that in mice, possibly HLA-related. Treatment with tofacitinib significantly lowered scalp clonality and reduced expanded CD8+ clones among the top 100.

Following RNA extraction, reverse transcription yielded cDNA that acted as the sequencing template. Profiling relied on immunoSEQ multiplex PCR, and the TCRdb table lists in-frame clones only, not all of them. The sample carries fewer than 250,000 clones, more than 30% recorded once. The sample's treatment: oral pan-JAK inhibitor, 5-10 mg twice daily. Germline V gives CDR1 SGHRS, CDR2 YFSETQ. The V end lost 0 bases, the J end lost 4 bases, and 14 bases lay between the germline ends. This CDR3 spans 15 amino acids. In this sample, this clone turned up a few times. Antigen specificity is unknown. The sequence came from a human donor with alopecia areata. Sequencing was performed on CD4+ T cells sorted from blood, taken at approximately week 31, from a patient treated with tofacitinib. The chain combines TRBV5-1 with TRBJ2-7, with a tentative D call TRBD2 (6 bases). The CDR3 here is CASSLVLGGDYEQYF. CDR3 coding DNA: TGCGCCAGCAGCTTGGTACTCGGAGGGGATTACGAGCAGTACTTC.